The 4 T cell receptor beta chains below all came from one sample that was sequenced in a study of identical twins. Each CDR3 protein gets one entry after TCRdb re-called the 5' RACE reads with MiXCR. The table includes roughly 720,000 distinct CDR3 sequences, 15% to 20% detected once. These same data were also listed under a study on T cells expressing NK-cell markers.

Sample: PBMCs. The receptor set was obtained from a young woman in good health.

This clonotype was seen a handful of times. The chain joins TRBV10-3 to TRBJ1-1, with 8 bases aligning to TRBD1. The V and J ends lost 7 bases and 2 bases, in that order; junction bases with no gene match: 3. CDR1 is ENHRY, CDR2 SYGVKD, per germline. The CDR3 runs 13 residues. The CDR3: CAITGTGNTEAFF. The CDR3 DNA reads TGTGCCATCACCGGGACAGGTAACACTGAAGCTTTCTTT.

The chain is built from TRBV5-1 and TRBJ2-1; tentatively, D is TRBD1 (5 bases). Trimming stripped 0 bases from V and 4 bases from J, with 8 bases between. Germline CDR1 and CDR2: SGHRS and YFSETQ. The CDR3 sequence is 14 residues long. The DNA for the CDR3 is TGCGCCAGCAGCTTGGGGGGCGAGTACAATGAGCAGTTCTTC. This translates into CASSLGGEYNEQFF.

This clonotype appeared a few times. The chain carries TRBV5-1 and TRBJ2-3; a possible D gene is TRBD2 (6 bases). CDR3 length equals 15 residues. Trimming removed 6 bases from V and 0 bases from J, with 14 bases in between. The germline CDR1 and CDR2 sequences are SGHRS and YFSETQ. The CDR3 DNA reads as TGCGCCAGCATCCCGGACGGGGGAAGCACAGATACGCAGTATTTT. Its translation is CASIPDGGSTDTQYF.

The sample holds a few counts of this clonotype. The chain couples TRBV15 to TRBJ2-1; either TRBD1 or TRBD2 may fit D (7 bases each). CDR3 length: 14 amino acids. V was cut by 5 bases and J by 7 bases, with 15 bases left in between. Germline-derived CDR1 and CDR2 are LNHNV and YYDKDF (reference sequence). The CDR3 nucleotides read TGTGCCACCAGCGCCAGGGGGGGAGGGAATGAGCAGTTCTTC. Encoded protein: CATSARGGGNEQFF.